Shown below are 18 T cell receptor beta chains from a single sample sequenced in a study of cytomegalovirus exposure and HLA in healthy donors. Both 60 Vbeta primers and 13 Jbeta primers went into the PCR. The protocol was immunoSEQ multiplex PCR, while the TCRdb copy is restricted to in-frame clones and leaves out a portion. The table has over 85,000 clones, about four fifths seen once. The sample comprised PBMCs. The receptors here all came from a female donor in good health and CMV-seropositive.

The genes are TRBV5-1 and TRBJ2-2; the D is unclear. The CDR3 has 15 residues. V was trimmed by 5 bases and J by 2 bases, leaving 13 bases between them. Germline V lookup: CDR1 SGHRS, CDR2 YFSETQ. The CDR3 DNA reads TGCGCCAGCAGAGTGGGCAGTCTTAACACCGGGGAGCTGTTTTTT. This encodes CASRVGSLNTGELFF.

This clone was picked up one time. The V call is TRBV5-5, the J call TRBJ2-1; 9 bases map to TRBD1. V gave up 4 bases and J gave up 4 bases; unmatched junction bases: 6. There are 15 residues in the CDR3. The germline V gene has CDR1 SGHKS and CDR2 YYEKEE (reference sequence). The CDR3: CASSLHRGLYNEQFF. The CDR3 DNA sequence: TGTGCCAGCAGCCTACACAGGGGGCTGTACAATGAGCAGTTCTTC.

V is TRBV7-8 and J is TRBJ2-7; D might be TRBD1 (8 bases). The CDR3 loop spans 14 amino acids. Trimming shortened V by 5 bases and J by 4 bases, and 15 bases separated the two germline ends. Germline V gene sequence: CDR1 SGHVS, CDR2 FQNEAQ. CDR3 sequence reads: CASSVQQGGYEQYF. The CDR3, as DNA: TGTGCCAGCAGCGTCCAACAGGGGGGGTACGAGCAGTACTTC.

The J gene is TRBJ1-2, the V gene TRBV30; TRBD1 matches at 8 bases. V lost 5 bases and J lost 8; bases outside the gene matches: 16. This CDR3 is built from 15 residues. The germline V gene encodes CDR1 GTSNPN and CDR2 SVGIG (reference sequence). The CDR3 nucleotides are TGTGCCTGGGGGGCCCCTCACTGGACAGGGAACGGCTACACCTTC. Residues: CAWGAPHWTGNGYTF.

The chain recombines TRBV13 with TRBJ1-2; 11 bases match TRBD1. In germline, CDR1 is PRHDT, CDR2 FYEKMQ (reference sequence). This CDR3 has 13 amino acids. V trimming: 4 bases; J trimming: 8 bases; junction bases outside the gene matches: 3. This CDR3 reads CASSSGTGGGYTF. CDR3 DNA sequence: TGTGCCAGCAGCTCCGGGACAGGGGGAGGCTACACCTTC.

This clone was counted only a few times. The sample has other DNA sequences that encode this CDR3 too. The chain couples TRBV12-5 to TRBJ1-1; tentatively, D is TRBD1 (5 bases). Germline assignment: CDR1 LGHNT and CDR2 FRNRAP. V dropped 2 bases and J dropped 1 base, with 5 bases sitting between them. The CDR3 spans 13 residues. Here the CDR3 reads CASGLTGNTEAFF. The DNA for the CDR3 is TGTGCTAGTGGTTTGACAGGGAACACTGAAGCTTTCTTT. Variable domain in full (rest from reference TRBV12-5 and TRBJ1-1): DARVTQTPRHKVTEMGQEVTMRCQPILGHNTVFWYRQTMMQGLELLAYFRNRAPLDDSGMPKDRFSAEMPDATLATLKIQPSEPRDSAVYFCASGLTGNTEAFFGQGTRLTVV.

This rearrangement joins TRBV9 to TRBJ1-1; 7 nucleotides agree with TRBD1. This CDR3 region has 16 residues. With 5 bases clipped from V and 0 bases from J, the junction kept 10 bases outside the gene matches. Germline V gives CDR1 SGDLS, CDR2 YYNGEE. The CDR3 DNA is TGTGCCAGCAGTGTACTGCCAGGGGGTGTGAACACTGAAGCTTTCTTT. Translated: CASSVLPGGVNTEAFF.

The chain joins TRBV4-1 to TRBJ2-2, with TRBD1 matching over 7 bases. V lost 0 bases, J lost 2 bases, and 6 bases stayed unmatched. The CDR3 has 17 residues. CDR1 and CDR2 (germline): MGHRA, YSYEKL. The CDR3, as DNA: TGCGCCAGCAGCCAAGATGGTTACAGGGGTAACACCGGGGAGCTGTTTTTT. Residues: CASSQDGYRGNTGELFF.

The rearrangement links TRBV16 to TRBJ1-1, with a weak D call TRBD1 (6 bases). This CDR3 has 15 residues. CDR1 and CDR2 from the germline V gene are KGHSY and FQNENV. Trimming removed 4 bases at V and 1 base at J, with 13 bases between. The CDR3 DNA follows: TGTGCCAGCAGCCGCTCGGGGGGGCGGAACACTGAAGCTTTCTTT. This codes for CASSRSGGRNTEAFF.

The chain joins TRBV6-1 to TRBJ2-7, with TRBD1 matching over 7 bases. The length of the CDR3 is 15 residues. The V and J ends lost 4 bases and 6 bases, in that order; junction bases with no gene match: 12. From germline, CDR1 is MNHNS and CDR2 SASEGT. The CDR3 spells CASSVHGTARSEQYF. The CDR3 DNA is TGTGCCAGCAGTGTCCACGGGACAGCCAGGTCCGAGCAGTACTTC.

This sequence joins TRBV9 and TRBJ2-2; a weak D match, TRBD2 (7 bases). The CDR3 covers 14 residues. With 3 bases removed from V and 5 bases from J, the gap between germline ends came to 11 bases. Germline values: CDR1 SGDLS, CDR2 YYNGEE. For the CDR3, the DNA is TGTGCCAGCAGCGAGAGGGGGGGGACCGGGGAGCTGTTTTTT. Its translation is CASSERGGTGELFF.

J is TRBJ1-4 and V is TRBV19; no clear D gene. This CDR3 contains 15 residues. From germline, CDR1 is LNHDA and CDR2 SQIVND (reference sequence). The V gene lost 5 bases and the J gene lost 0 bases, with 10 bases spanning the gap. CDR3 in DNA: TGTGCCAGTAGTTCACAAACAGCAACTAATGAAAAACTGTTTTTT. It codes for CASSSQTATNEKLFF.

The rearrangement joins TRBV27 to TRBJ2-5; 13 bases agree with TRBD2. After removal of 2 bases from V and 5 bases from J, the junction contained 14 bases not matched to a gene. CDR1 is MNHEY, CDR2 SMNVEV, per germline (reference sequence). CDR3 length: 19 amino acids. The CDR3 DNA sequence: TGTGCCAGCAGTTTAGGAACAGCCCAACTAGCGGGAGGGCCTGAGACCCAGTACTTC. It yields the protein CASSLGTAQLAGGPETQYF.

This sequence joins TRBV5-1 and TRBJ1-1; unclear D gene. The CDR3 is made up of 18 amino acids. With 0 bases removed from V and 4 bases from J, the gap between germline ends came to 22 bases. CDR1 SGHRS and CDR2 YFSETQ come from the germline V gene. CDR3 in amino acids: CASSLGLPTAESSTEAFF. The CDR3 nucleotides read TGCGCCAGCAGCTTGGGACTCCCGACGGCGGAATCGAGCACTGAAGCTTTCTTT. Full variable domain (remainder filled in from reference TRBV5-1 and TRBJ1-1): KAGVTQTPRYLIKTRGQQVTLSCSPISGHRSVSWYQQTPGQGLQFLFEYFSETQRNKGNFPGRFSGRQFSNSRSEMNVSTLELGDSALYLCASSLGLPTAESSTEAFFGQGTRLTVV.

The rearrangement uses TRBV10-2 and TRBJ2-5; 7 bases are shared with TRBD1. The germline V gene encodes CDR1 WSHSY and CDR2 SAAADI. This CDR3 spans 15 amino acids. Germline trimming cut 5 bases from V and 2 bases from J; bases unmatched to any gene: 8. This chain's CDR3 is CASSSSGTVQETQYF. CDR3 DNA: TGCGCCAGCAGTAGCTCCGGGACAGTACAAGAGACCCAGTACTTC.

The CDR3 protein is CASSPTGTGGDYGYTF. The CDR3, as DNA: TGTGCCAGCAGTCCTACCGGGACAGGGGGCGACTATGGCTACACCTTC. The rearrangement links TRBV27 to TRBJ1-2; the match to TRBD1 covers 12 bases. CDR3 length: 16 amino acids. CDR1 is MNHEY, CDR2 SMNVEV, per germline (reference sequence). V trimming: 5 bases; J trimming: 3 bases; junction bases outside the gene matches: 7.

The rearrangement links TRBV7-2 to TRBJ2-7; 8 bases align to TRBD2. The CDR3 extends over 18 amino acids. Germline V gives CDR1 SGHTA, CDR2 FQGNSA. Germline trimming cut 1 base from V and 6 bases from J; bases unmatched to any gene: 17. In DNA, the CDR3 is TGTGCCAGCAGCTTAGTCCATGACTATCAGCCGGGGGGGAGCGAGCAGTACTTC. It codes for CASSLVHDYQPGGSEQYF.

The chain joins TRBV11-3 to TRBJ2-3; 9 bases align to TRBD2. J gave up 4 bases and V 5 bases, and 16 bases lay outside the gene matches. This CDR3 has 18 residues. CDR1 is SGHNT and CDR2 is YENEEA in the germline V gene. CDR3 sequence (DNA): TGTGCCAGCAGCCAACGTGGAAGTCTAGCGGGGTCCCCAGATACGCAGTATTTT. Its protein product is CASSQRGSLAGSPDTQYF.